This T cell receptor beta chain was observed in a study of PD-L1 blockade in urothelial cancer. Across the whole study: Male sex and bladder-origin urothelial cancer characterized about 85% of the 29 patients. Anywhere from 0 to 3 prior chemotherapy regimens had been received by patients. Analyzed time points were 3 weeks (second dose) and 6 weeks after therapy began.

Concerning this clone: The antigen remains unidentified.

Regarding the study as a whole: Expansion of tumor-associated blood clones at 3 weeks was greater in durable-benefit patients.

Time point given: pretreatment peripheral blood. The germline V gene encodes CDR1 MNHEY and CDR2 SVGAGI. The CDR3 contains 16 residues. The germline V and J ends were trimmed by 0 bases and 3 bases, with 13 bases remaining between them. Some clones are missing from TCRdb's copy, which holds only in-frame ones; the method was immunoSEQ multiplex PCR. The sample records more than 50,000 clones, 81% being singletons. V usage is TRBV6-5 and J usage is TRBJ2-3; perhaps TRBD1 as D (6 bases). The clonotype was recovered from a man in his 70s with urothelial cancer. The source material was PBMCs, sampled around atezolizumab (anti-PD-L1) treatment. CDR3 sequence reads: CASSYSAMTGTDTQYF. In DNA, the CDR3 is TGTGCCAGCAGTTACTCAGCCATGACAGGAACAGATACGCAGTATTTT.